This record covers a single T cell receptor beta chain. This sample stems from a study of blood T cell repertoires in COVID-19. The protocol was immunoSEQ multiplex PCR, while the TCRdb copy is restricted to in-frame clones and leaves out a portion. The sample carries hundreds of thousands of clones, roughly 89% recorded once. From germline, CDR1 is MDHEN and CDR2 SYDVKM. J lost 6 bases, V lost 3 bases, and 8 bases had no gene match. The CDR3 sequence is 15 residues long. The receptor comes from a man between 60 and 75 years old who had recovered from COVID-19. Sequencing was performed on PBMCs or T cells enriched from blood (not recorded which). The gene calls are TRBV28 and TRBJ2-1; TRBD2 agrees at 7 bases. The CDR3 here is CASSLGGSVANEQFF. DNA of the CDR3: TGTGCCAGCAGTTTGGGCGGGAGTGTAGCCAATGAGCAGTTCTTC.